What follows are 29 T cell receptor beta chains derived from one specimen sequenced in a study of CD8+ T cells in alopecia areata. Reverse transcribed after extraction, RNA yielded cDNA as the sequencing template. Clones were sequenced by immunoSEQ multiplex PCR, and TCRdb holds only the in-frame ones, with some missing. Among a few hundred thousand clones, 67% were seen once, and the ten largest hold roughly 1.2%. Sequencing was performed on CD4+ T cells sorted from blood, taken at week 0. These receptors were obtained from a human donor with alopecia areata.

The chain combines TRBV5-1 with TRBJ1-5; unclear D gene. Trimming took 0 bases from V and 2 from J, leaving 9 bases between them. The CDR3 is 15 residues long. Germline CDR1 reads SGHRS; CDR2 reads YFSETQ. The CDR3: CASSLASGGNQPQHF. CDR3 DNA sequence: TGCGCCAGCAGCTTGGCGTCAGGCGGCAATCAGCCCCAGCATTTT. Full variable domain (outside the CDR3, taken from reference TRBV5-1 and TRBJ1-5): KAGVTQTPRYLIKTRGQQVTLSCSPISGHRSVSWYQQTPGQGLQFLFEYFSETQRNKGNFPGRFSGRQFSNSRSEMNVSTLELGDSALYLCASSLASGGNQPQHFGDGTRLSIL.

V is TRBV9 and J is TRBJ2-7, with D possibly being TRBD2 (6 bases). The ends were cut back, 0 bases at V and 5 bases at J, with 15 bases in the middle. The CDR3 totals 15 residues. Germline assignment: CDR1 SGDLS and CDR2 YYNGEE. The CDR3 spells CASSVAPQGLHEQYF. The CDR3 nucleotides read TGTGCCAGCAGCGTAGCCCCTCAGGGACTCCACGAGCAGTACTTC.

The chain uses TRBV2 and TRBJ1-1; D is uncertain. The germline V gene has CDR1 SNHLY and CDR2 FYNNEI. The V end was cut by 4 bases, the J end by 1 base, with 10 bases between. This CDR3 comprises 14 residues. This CDR3 is CASSVKHQNTEAFF. CDR3 DNA: TGTGCCAGCAGTGTGAAACACCAGAACACTGAAGCTTTCTTT.

The chain joins TRBV14 to TRBJ1-6; 10 bases map to TRBD1. This CDR3 has 18 amino acids. V gave up 0 bases and J gave up 8 bases; unmatched junction bases: 10. CDR1 is SGHDN and CDR2 is FVKESK in the germline V gene. CDR3 coding DNA: TGTGCCAGCAGCCAAGACCCACACCAGACAGGGGGCTATTCACCCCTCCACTTT. It yields the protein CASSQDPHQTGGYSPLHF.

This clone was counted only a few times. V gene TRBV4-1 combines with J gene TRBJ1-2; D uncertain. Trimming took off 0 bases at V and 4 bases at J, with 6 bases between the two ends. CDR3 size: 13 residues. Germline V gives CDR1 MGHRA, CDR2 YSYEKL. CDR3 protein: CASSQEESYGYTF. Here the CDR3 DNA reads TGCGCCAGCAGCCAAGAAGAGAGCTATGGCTACACCTTC.

The chain's CDR3 is CAWGSGPTVRDTQYF. The DNA for the CDR3 is TGTGCCTGGGGATCCGGACCCACAGTCAGAGATACGCAGTATTTT. The V and J genes are TRBV30 and TRBJ2-3; D remains ambiguous. The germline V gene encodes CDR1 GTSNPN and CDR2 SVGIG (reference sequence). The CDR3 sequence is 15 residues long. Trimming pared 5 bases from V and 5 bases from J, leaving 20 bases between.

The chain uses TRBV6-5 and TRBJ2-7, with D uncertain. The germline gives CDR1 MNHEY, CDR2 SVGAGI. V was cut by 0 bases and J by 6 bases, with 12 bases left in between. The CDR3 has 14 residues. CDR3 protein: CASSYSGNRGEQYF. CDR3 nucleotides: TGTGCCAGCAGTTACTCTGGGAATCGCGGCGAGCAGTACTTC.

This clone was picked up one time. The chain employs TRBV29-1 and TRBJ2-7, with TRBD1 matching 7 bases. Germline values: CDR1 SQVTM, CDR2 ANQGSEA. CDR3 length equals 15 residues. V shed 3 bases, J shed 2 bases, and the junction held 10 bases outside the gene matches. CDR3 sequence: CSVELTGTAAYEQYF. In DNA form, the CDR3 reads TGCAGCGTTGAGTTAACCGGGACAGCAGCCTACGAGCAGTACTTC.

This sequence joins TRBV15 and TRBJ1-1, with TRBD1 matching 7 bases. The CDR3 is 14 amino acids. V was clipped by 5 bases and J by 0 bases; unmatched bases: 3. Germline CDR1 is LNHNV and CDR2 is YYDKDF (reference sequence). CDR3: CATSSGTVNTEAFF. The CDR3 bases are TGTGCCACCAGCTCCGGGACAGTGAACACTGAAGCTTTCTTT. Filled out from reference TRBV15 and TRBJ1-1, the complete variable domain reads DAMVIQNPRYQVTQFGKPVTLSCSQTLNHNVMYWYQQKSSQAPKLLFHYYDKDFNNEADTPDNFQSRRPNTSFCFLDIRSPGLGDTAMYLCATSSGTVNTEAFFGQGTRLTVV.

The chain joins TRBV5-1 to TRBJ2-1; D is unresolved. Per germline, CDR1 SGHRS and CDR2 YFSETQ. Trimming shortened V by 0 bases and J by 6 bases, and 10 bases separated the two germline ends. The CDR3 consists of 14 residues. The CDR3 loop is CASSLDGFGNEQFF. CDR3 in DNA: TGCGCCAGCAGCTTGGACGGATTCGGCAATGAGCAGTTCTTC.

The rearrangement links TRBV25-1 to TRBJ1-6; 7 positions match TRBD1. The ends lost 6 bases at V and 14 bases at J; junction bases unmatched: 16. This CDR3 region has 15 residues. CDR1 is MGHDK, CDR2 SYGVNS, per germline. In nucleotides, the CDR3 is TGTGCCAGCAGCGTAGGACAGGCGCCCCGGGCGACCCTCCACTTT. Protein sequence: CASSVGQAPRATLHF.

V and J are TRBV9 and TRBJ1-5; D is possibly TRBD1 (6 bases). This CDR3 has 13 amino acids. Trimming stripped 4 bases from V and 4 bases from J, with 9 bases between. Germline assignment: CDR1 SGDLS and CDR2 YYNGEE. CDR3 sequence reads: CASSPQGNQPQHF. In DNA form, the CDR3 reads TGTGCCAGCAGCCCACAGGGTAATCAGCCCCAGCATTTT. The full variable domain, in which reference TRBV9 and TRBJ1-5 provide the parts outside the CDR3, is DSGVTQTPKHLITATGQRVTLRCSPRSGDLSVYWYQQSLDQGLQFLIQYYNGEERAKGNILERFSAQQFPDLHSELNLSSLELGDSALYFCASSPQGNQPQHFGDGTRLSIL.

This chain connects TRBV4-3 to TRBJ2-5; no clear D. Germline CDR1 and CDR2: LGHNA and YSLEER. Trimming pared 0 bases from V and 4 bases from J, leaving 6 bases between. The CDR3 runs 13 residues. The CDR3 nucleotides are TGCGCCAGCAGCCAAGACCGCAGAGAGACCCAGTACTTC. Amino acid sequence: CASSQDRRETQYF.

In its sample, this clone was seen a few times. The rearrangement uses TRBV29-1 and TRBJ2-3; possibly TRBD1 for D (6 bases). Germline CDR1 SQVTM, CDR2 ANQGSEA. CDR3 length equals 14 residues. Trimming cost V 6 bases and J 1 base, with 14 bases left between them. CDR3 in DNA: TGCAGCGTGGACAGTTCTGGTGGCACAGATACGCAGTATTTT. Translated: CSVDSSGGTDTQYF.

The table lists this clone with a count of one. The chain combines TRBV4-1 with TRBJ1-1; D unclear. This CDR3 has 11 amino acids. The V and J ends lost 1 base and 6 bases respectively, with 3 bases between them. CDR1 MGHRA and CDR2 YSYEKL come from the germline V gene. CDR3 residues: CASSQAAEAFF. For the CDR3, the DNA is TGCGCCAGCAGCCAAGCCGCTGAAGCTTTCTTT.

The chain uses TRBV25-1 and TRBJ2-7; 10 bases match TRBD1. V shed 3 bases and J 2 bases; nucleotides not matched to a gene: 7. The CDR3 is 16 amino acids. Germline assignment: CDR1 MGHDK and CDR2 SYGVNS. The DNA of the CDR3 is TGTGCCAGCAGTGAGTCCGGGACAGGGGAACCCTACGAGCAGTACTTC. Translation gives CASSESGTGEPYEQYF.

This chain joins TRBV4-1 and TRBJ1-2; D not resolved. Germline V gene lookup returns CDR1 MGHRA and CDR2 YSYEKL. This CDR3 is built from 15 residues. V lost 3 bases, J lost 3 bases, and 14 bases lay in between. CDR3: CASSHPVTGDYGYTF. The CDR3 bases are TGCGCCAGCAGCCACCCAGTGACGGGTGACTATGGCTACACCTTC.

The table lists this clone with a few counts. The chain joins TRBV30 to TRBJ2-1; 10 nucleotides agree with TRBD1. CDR1 and CDR2 from the germline V gene are GTSNPN and SVGIG (reference sequence). V lost 4 bases to trimming and J lost 9 bases; unmatched junction nucleotides: 6. This CDR3 contains 13 residues. CDR3 in DNA: TGTGCCTGGATGCAAGGGACAGGGGCTGAGCAGTTCTTC. Residues: CAWMQGTGAEQFF.

The rearrangement joins TRBV29-1 to TRBJ1-2; 9 bases are a match to TRBD1. With V trimmed by 5 bases and J by 7 bases, 5 bases remained unmatched. The CDR3 length is 12 residues. Germline CDR1 and CDR2: SQVTM and ANQGSEA. The CDR3 nucleotides are TGCAGCGTTCGACAGGGGGGCTTTGGCTACACCTTC. Its translation: CSVRQGGFGYTF.

V and J are TRBV29-1 and TRBJ2-3, with a possible D match to TRBD2 (5 bases). V lost 4 bases and J 3 bases, leaving 11 bases between the germline ends. This CDR3 has 13 amino acids. The germline gives CDR1 SQVTM, CDR2 ANQGSEA. The CDR3 DNA follows: TGCAGCGTTGGTCCGGGGAAGACAGATACGCAGTATTTT. It translates to CSVGPGKTDTQYF.

V is TRBV18 and J is TRBJ1-1; D might be TRBD1 (6 bases). The CDR3 is made up of 14 amino acids. V was trimmed by 3 bases and J by 3 bases, leaving 11 bases between them. Germline CDR1 KGHSH, CDR2 LQKENI. Written as DNA, the CDR3 is TGTGCCAGCTCACCGTACAGGGAGGACACTGAAGCTTTCTTT. Translated, it gives CASSPYREDTEAFF.

The chain couples TRBV19 to TRBJ1-1; D is uncertain. Trimming took off 5 bases at V and 11 bases at J, with 12 bases between the two ends. CDR3 size: 11 residues. Germline values: CDR1 LNHDA, CDR2 SQIVND (reference sequence). The CDR3 sequence is CASSPRIGAFF. CDR3 in DNA: TGTGCCAGTAGTCCAAGAATAGGGGCTTTCTTT.

The genes are TRBV16 and TRBJ2-7; 7 bases fit TRBD1. V shed 5 bases, J shed 2 bases, and the junction held 15 bases outside the gene matches. The CDR3 runs to 17 residues. Germline assignment: CDR1 KGHSY and CDR2 FQNENV. CDR3 in DNA: TGTGCCAGCAGCAGCGACAGGGTTACTACCTCGCCCTACGAGCAGTACTTC. Its protein product is CASSSDRVTTSPYEQYF.

This clone appeared a single time. V usage is TRBV19 and J usage is TRBJ1-2; D remains unclear. Trimming pared 2 bases from V and 6 bases from J, leaving 4 bases between. The germline gives CDR1 LNHDA, CDR2 SQIVND (reference sequence). This CDR3 has 11 amino acids. As DNA, the CDR3 is TGTGCCAGTAGTATAAGGGATGGCTACACCTTC. This translates into CASSIRDGYTF.

J is TRBJ2-5 and V is TRBV7-8; D is perhaps TRBD1 or TRBD2 (5 bases each). Germline CDR1 SGHVS, CDR2 FQNEAQ. CDR3 length: 14 residues. V was cut by 11 bases and J by 4 bases, with 20 bases left in between. This CDR3 reads CAAKPQARGETQYF. CDR3 DNA: TGTGCCGCCAAGCCACAGGCCCGGGGAGAGACCCAGTACTTC. Supplemented by reference TRBV7-8 and TRBJ2-5, the full variable domain reads GAGVSQSPRYKVAKRGQDVALRCDPISGHVSLFWYQQALGQGPEFLTYFQNEAQLDKSGLPSDRFFAERPEGSVSTLKIQRTQQEDSAVYLCAAKPQARGETQYFGPGTRLLVL.

The chain is built from TRBV27 and TRBJ2-1, with D possibly TRBD2 on 5 matching bases. CDR3 length: 15 amino acids. From germline, CDR1 is MNHEY and CDR2 SMNVEV (reference sequence). Deletions cut 9 bases from V and 5 bases from J, with 20 bases between. The CDR3 protein is CASARAPPTHNEQFF. In nucleotides, the CDR3 is TGTGCCAGTGCGAGGGCCCCCCCTACCCACAATGAGCAGTTCTTC.

CDR3 residues: CASSPREWETQYF. The CDR3 bases are TGTGCCAGCAGTCCCCGGGAGTGGGAGACCCAGTACTTC. V is TRBV6-5 and J is TRBJ2-5; D is perhaps TRBD2 (6 bases). Trimming cost V 5 bases and J 5 bases, with 12 bases left between them. The germline V gene has CDR1 MNHEY and CDR2 SVGAGI. This CDR3 has 13 residues.

This chain uses TRBV7-9 with TRBJ1-1, with a possible D match to TRBD1 (5 bases). V was trimmed by 2 bases and J by 1 base, leaving 11 bases between them. CDR1 SEHNR and CDR2 FQNEAQ come from the germline V gene (reference sequence). CDR3 size: 15 residues. The CDR3: CASSLKQGSNTEAFF. In DNA form, the CDR3 reads TGTGCCAGCAGCTTAAAGCAGGGCTCGAACACTGAAGCTTTCTTT.

This clone was detected a few times. This chain uses TRBV4-2 with TRBJ1-1; TRBD1 matches 9 bases. Looked up from germline, CDR1 is LGHNA and CDR2 is YNFKEQ. The CDR3 consists of 16 residues. J gave up 10 bases and V 0 bases, and 12 bases lay outside the gene matches. This chain's CDR3 is CASSQDQTEGQGGAFF. CDR3 nucleotide sequence: TGTGCCAGCAGCCAAGATCAAACCGAGGGACAGGGTGGAGCTTTCTTT.